Listed below are T cell receptor beta chains from one sample, sequenced in a study of regulatory T cells in long-lasting Graves disease. In TCRdb, the multiplex PCR reads were re-called with MiXCR into one record per CDR3 protein. The sample carries approximately 300,000 distinct CDR3 sequences, about a sixth recorded once. Sequencing used peripheral blood mononuclear cells (PBMCs), obtained at new diagnosis, from a patient treated with antithyroid drugs. The receptors were sampled from a female donor with Graves disease. Each CDR3 is given with its conserved first and last residue. D genes are given only for firm matches. Where a row states a size, it is once, few, many or the class of an expanded clone; other rows omit it.

d_call j_call v_call clone_size cdr3_nt cdr3_aa
- TRBJ1-1 TRBV20-1 many TGCAGTGCTCTTCGGACCTCCCGCACTGAAGCTTTCTTT CSALRTSRTEAFF
TRBD1 TRBJ2-5 TRBV24-1 many TGTGCCACCAGTGATCTCGACAGGGAAGAAAAAGAGACCCAGTACTTC CATSDLDREEKETQYF
- TRBJ2-3 TRBV19 few TGTGCCAGTCGGTTCTCAGTTTCCGGCACAGATACGCAGTATTTT CASRFSVSGTDTQYF
- TRBJ2-1 TRBV12-3/TRBV12-4 - TGTGCCAGCGGGCGAGGGGGACTAACCTACAATGAGCAGTTCTTC CASGRGGLTYNEQFF
- TRBJ2-3 TRBV28 many TGTGCCAGCACTAGCCAGGGTTTCACAGATACGCAGTATTTT CASTSQGFTDTQYF
- TRBJ2-5 TRBV25-1 many TGTGCCAGCTCCCGCGGGTGGCCGCACCTTATTCAAGAGACCCAGTACTTC CASSRGWPHLIQETQYF
- TRBJ2-3 TRBV5-1 few TGCGCCAGCAGCTTGGGTGCTAGCCCCTCAACCCCAGATACGCAGTATTTT CASSLGASPSTPDTQYF
- TRBJ1-5 TRBV10-3 many TGTGCCATCAGCGATGCCGGGACCCCAAGCAATCAGCCCCAGCATTTT CAISDAGTPSNQPQHF
- TRBJ2-3 TRBV14 - TGTGCCAGCAGCCGAGGGATAGGCACAGATACGCAGTATTTT CASSRGIGTDTQYF
TRBD2 TRBJ2-1 TRBV24-1 few TGTGCCACCAGTGAAGTCAGCGGGAGGGGTAGTGAGCAGTTCTTC CATSEVSGRGSEQFF
- TRBJ1-5 TRBV19 many TGTGCCAGTAGTATGACAGGCGATCAGCCCCAGCATTTT CASSMTGDQPQHF
- TRBJ1-6 TRBV6-4 few TGTGCCAGCAGTGTAGAACAGGGTGGTCGTTCACCCCTCCACTTT CASSVEQGGRSPLHF
TRBD1 TRBJ2-6 TRBV6-1 many TGTGCCAGCAGTGAATGGGGGACAGCTGGGGCCAACGTCCTGACTTTC CASSEWGTAGANVLTF
- TRBJ2-1 TRBV9 many TGTGCCAGCAGCGTAGGAGGGTCGCGGTCCTACAATGAGCAGTTCTTC CASSVGGSRSYNEQFF
- TRBJ2-1 TRBV2 many TGTGCCAGCAAGGAAGAGGGCGGGACCTCCTACAATGAGCAGTTCTTC CASKEEGGTSYNEQFF
- TRBJ1-2 TRBV4-1 - TGCGCCAGCACACAAACCTCCACAGGGAACTATGGCTACACCTTC CASTQTSTGNYGYTF
- TRBJ2-5 TRBV10-3 many TGTGCCATCAGTGAGTCGAGAGAAAAACCCCAAGAGACCCAGTACTTC CAISESREKPQETQYF
- TRBJ1-1 TRBV7-9 many TGTGCCAGCAGCCCTGACACGAACACTGAAGCTTTCTTT CASSPDTNTEAFF
- TRBJ2-7 TRBV28 many TGTGCCAGCAGTTTGGGGGCGGCCTACGAGCAGTACTTC CASSLGAAYEQYF
- TRBJ1-1 TRBV10-3 many TGTGCCATCAGAGAACTAGGGAACACTGAAGCTTTCTTT CAIRELGNTEAFF
- TRBJ1-4 TRBV6-2/TRBV6-3 - TGTGCCAGCAGTTATCGGGCAGCCGTGAATGAAAAACTGTTTTTT CASSYRAAVNEKLFF